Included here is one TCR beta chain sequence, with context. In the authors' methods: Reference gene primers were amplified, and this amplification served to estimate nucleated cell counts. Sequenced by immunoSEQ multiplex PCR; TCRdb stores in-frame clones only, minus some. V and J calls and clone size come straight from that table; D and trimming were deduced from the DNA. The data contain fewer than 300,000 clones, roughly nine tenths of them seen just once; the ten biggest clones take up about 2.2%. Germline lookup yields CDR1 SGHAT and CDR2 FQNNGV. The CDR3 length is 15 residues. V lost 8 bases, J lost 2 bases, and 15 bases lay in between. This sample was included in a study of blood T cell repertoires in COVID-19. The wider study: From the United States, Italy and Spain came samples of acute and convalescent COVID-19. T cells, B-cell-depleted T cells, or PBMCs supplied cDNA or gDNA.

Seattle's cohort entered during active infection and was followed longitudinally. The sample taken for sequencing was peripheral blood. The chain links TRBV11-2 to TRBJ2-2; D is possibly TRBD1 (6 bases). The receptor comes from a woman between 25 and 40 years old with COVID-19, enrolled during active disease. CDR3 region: CASLRGWGNTGELFF. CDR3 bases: TGTGCCAGCTTGAGGGGGTGGGGAAACACCGGGGAGCTGTTTTTT. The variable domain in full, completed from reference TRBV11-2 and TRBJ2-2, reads EAGVAQSPRYKIIEKRQSVAFWCNPISGHATLYWYQQILGQGPKLLIQFQNNGVVDDSQLPKDRFSAERLKGVDSTLKIQPAKLEDSAVYLCASLRGWGNTGELFFGEGSRLTVL.